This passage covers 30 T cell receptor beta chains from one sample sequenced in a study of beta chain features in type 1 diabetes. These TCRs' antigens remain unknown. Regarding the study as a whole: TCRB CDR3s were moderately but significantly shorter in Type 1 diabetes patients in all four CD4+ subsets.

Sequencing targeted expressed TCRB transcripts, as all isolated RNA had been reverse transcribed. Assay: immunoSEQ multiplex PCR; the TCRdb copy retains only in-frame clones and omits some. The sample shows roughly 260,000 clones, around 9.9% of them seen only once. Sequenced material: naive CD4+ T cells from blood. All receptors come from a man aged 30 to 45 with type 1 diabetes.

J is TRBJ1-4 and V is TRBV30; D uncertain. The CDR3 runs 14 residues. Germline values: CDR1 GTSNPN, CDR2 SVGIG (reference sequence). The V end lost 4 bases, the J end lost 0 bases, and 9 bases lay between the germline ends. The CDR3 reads CAWTPRATNEKLFF. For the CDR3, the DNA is TGTGCCTGGACCCCCCGTGCAACTAATGAAAAACTGTTTTTT.

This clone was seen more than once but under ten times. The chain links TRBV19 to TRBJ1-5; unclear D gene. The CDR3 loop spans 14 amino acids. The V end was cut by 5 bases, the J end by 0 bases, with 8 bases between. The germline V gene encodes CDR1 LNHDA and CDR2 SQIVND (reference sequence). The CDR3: CASSQQHSNQPQHF. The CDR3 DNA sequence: TGTGCCAGTAGTCAACAACATAGCAATCAGCCCCAGCATTTT.

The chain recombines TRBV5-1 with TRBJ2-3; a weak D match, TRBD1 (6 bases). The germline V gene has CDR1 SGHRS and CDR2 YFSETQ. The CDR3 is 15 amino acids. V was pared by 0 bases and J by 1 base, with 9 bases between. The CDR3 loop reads CASSLGGPGTDTQYF. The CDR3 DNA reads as TGCGCCAGCAGCTTGGGGGGGCCGGGCACAGATACGCAGTATTTT.

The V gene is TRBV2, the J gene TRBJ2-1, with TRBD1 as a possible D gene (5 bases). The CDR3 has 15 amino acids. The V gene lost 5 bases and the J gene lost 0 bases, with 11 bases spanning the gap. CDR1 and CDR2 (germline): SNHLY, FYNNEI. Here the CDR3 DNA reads TGTGCCAGCAGTCTACAGGAACTCTCCTACAATGAGCAGTTCTTC. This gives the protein CASSLQELSYNEQFF.

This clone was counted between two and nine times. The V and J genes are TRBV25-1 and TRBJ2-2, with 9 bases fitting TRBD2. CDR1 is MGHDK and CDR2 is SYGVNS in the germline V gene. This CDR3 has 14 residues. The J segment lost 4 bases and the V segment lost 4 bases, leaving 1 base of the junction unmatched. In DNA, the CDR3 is TGTGCCAGCAGTGTGGGACTAGCCACCGGGGAGCTGTTTTTT. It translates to CASSVGLATGELFF.

The chain's CDR3 is CASRGTSGGAYEQYF. DNA for the CDR3: TGTGCCAGCAGAGGGACTAGCGGGGGGGCTTACGAGCAGTACTTC. The gene calls are TRBV7-2 and TRBJ2-7, with TRBD2 identical over 16 bases. The J segment lost 4 bases and the V segment lost 6 bases, leaving 3 bases of the junction unmatched. The CDR3 totals 15 residues. In germline, CDR1 is SGHTA, CDR2 FQGNSA. The full variable domain, with the rest looked up from reference TRBV7-2 and TRBJ2-7, is GAGVSQSPSNKVTEKGKDVELRCDPISGHTALYWYRQSLGQGLEFLIYFQGNSAPDKSGLPSDRFSAERTGGSVSTLTIQRTQQEDSAVYLCASRGTSGGAYEQYFGPGTRLTVT.

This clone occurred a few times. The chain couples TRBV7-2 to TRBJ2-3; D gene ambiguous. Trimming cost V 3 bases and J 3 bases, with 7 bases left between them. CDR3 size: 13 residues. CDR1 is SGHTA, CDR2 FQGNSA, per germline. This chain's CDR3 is CASSFGHTDTQYF. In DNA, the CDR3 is TGTGCCAGCAGCTTTGGGCATACAGATACGCAGTATTTT.

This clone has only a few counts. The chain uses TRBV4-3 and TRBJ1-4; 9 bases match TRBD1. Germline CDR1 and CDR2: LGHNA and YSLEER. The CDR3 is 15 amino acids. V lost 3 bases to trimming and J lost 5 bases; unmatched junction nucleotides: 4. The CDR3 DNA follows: TGCGCCAGCAGCCATAGGGACAGGGAGAATGAAAAACTGTTTTTT. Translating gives CASSHRDRENEKLFF.

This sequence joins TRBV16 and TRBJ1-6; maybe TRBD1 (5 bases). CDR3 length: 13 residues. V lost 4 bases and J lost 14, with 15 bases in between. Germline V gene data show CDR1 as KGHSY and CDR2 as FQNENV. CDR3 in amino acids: CASSPRQIPALHF. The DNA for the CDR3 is TGTGCCAGCAGCCCCCGACAGATCCCGGCCCTCCACTTT.

CDR3 sequence (DNA): TGTGCAAGTCGCCTGGGACAGGGGCCTCGGGATGAAAAACTGTTTTTT. Encoded protein: CASRLGQGPRDEKLFF. V gene TRBV12-2 combines with J gene TRBJ1-4; TRBD1 is the table's D call and was not checked against the DNA. TRBV12-2 is described as a pseudogene. CDR3 length equals 16 residues.

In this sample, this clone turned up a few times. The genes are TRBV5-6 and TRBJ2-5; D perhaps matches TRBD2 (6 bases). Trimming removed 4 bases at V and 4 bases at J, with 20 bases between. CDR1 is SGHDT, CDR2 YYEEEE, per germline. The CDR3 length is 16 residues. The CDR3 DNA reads TGTGCCAGCAGCCCCCAGGGCTGGCGGGAAGCAGAGACCCAGTACTTC. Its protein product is CASSPQGWREAETQYF.

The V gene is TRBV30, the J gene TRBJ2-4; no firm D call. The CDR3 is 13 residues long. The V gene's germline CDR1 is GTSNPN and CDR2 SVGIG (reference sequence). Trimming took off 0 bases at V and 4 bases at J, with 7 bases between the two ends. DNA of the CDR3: TGTGCCTGGAGTGTCAGTTTAAAAAACATTCAGTACTTC. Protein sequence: CAWSVSLKNIQYF.

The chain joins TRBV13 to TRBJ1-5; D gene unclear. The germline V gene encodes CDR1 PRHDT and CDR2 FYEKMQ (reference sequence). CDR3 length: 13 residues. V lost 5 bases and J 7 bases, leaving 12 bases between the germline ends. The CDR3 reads CASSVRLRQPQHF. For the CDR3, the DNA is TGTGCCAGCAGCGTCAGACTGCGCCAGCCCCAGCATTTT.

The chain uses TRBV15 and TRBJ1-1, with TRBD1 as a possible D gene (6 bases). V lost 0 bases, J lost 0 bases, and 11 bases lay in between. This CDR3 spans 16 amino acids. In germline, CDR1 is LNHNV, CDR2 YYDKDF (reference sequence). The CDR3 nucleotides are TGTGCCACCAGCAGAGAGAGGGGGATTTTGAACACTGAAGCTTTCTTT. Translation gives CATSRERGILNTEAFF. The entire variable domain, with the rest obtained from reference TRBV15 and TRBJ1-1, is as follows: DAMVIQNPRYQVTQFGKPVTLSCSQTLNHNVMYWYQQKSSQAPKLLFHYYDKDFNNEADTPDNFQSRRPNTSFCFLDIRSPGLGDTAMYLCATSRERGILNTEAFFGQGTRLTVV.

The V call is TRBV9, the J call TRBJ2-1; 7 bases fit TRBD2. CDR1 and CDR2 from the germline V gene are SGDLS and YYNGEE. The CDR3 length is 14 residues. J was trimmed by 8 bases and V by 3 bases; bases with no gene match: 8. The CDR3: CASSEGGVRDEQFF. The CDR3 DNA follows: TGTGCCAGCAGCGAGGGAGGGGTAAGGGATGAGCAGTTCTTC.

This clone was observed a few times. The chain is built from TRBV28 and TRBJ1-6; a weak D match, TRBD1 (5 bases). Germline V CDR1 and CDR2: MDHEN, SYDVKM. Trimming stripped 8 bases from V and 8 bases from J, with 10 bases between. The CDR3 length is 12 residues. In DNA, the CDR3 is TGTGCCAGCGGTGACAGTTATTCACCCCTCCACTTT. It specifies CASGDSYSPLHF.

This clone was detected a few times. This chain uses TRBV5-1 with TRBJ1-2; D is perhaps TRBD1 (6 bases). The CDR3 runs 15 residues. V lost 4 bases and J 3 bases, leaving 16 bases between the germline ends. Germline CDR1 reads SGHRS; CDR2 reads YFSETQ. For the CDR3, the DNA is TGCGCCAGCAGCCCGGGTGGGCAGGGGCACTATGGCTACACCTTC. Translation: CASSPGGQGHYGYTF. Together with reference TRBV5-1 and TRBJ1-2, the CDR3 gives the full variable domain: KAGVTQTPRYLIKTRGQQVTLSCSPISGHRSVSWYQQTPGQGLQFLFEYFSETQRNKGNFPGRFSGRQFSNSRSEMNVSTLELGDSALYLCASSPGGQGHYGYTFGSGTRLTVV.

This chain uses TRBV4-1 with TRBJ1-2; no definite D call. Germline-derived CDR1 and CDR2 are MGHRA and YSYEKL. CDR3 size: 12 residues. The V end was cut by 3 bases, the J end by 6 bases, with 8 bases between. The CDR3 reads CASSHRGNGYTF. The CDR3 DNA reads TGCGCCAGCAGCCATCGAGGTAATGGCTACACCTTC.

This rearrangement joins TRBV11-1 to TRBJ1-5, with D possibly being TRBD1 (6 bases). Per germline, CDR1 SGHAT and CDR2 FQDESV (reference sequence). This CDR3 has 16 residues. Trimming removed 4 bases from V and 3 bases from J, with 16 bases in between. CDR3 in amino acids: CASSSGGGGNNQPQHF. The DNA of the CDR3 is TGTGCCAGCAGCTCCGGCGGGGGGGGCAACAATCAGCCCCAGCATTTT. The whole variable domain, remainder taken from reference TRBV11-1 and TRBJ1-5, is EAEVAQSPRYKITEKSQAVAFWCDPISGHATLYWYRQILGQGPELLVQFQDESVVDDSQLPKDRFSAERLKGVDSTLKIQPAELGDSAMYLCASSSGGGGNNQPQHFGDGTRLSIL.

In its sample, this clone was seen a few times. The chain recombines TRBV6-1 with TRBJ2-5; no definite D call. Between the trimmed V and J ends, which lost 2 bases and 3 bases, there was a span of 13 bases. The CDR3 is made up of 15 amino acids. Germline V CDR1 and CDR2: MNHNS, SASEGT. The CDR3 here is CASSERNYLKETQYF. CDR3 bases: TGTGCCAGCAGTGAAAGGAACTACCTAAAAGAGACCCAGTACTTC.

This CDR3 reads CAGREQYF. CDR3 coding DNA: TGTGCGGGGAGGGAGCAGTACTTC. The chain carries TRBV19 and TRBJ2-7; tentatively, D is TRBD2 (6 bases). CDR1 is LNHDA and CDR2 is SQIVND in the germline V gene (reference sequence). CDR3 length: 8 residues.

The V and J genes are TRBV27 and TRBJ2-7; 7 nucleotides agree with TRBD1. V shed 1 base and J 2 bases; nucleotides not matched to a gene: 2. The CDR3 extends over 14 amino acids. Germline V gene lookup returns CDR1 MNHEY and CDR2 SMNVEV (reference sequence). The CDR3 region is CASSLYGTAYEQYF. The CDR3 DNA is TGTGCCAGCAGTTTATACGGGACAGCCTACGAGCAGTACTTC.

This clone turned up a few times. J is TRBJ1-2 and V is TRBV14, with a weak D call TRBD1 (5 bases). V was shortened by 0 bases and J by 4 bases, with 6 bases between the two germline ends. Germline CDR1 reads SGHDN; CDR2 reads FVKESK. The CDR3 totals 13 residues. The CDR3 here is CASSQDGGYGYTF. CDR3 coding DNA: TGTGCCAGCAGCCAAGACGGGGGCTATGGCTACACCTTC. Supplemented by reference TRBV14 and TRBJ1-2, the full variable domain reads EAGVTQFPSHSVIEKGQTVTLRCDPISGHDNLYWYRRVMGKEIKFLLHFVKESKQDESGMPNNRFLAERTGGTYSTLKVQPAELEDSGVYFCASSQDGGYGYTFGSGTRLTVV.

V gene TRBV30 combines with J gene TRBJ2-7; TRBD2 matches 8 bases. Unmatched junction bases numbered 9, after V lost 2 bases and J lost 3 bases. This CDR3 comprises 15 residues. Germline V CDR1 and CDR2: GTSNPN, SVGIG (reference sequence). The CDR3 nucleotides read TGTGCCTGGAGTCCAAGGACTAGCAGAGGCTACGAGCAGTACTTC. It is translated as CAWSPRTSRGYEQYF.

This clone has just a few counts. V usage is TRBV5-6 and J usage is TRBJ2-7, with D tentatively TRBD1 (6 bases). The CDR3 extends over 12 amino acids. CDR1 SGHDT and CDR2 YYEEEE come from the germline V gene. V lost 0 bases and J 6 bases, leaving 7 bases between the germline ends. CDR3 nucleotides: TGTGCCAGCAGCTTGGACAGGGTCGAGCAGTACTTC. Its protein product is CASSLDRVEQYF.

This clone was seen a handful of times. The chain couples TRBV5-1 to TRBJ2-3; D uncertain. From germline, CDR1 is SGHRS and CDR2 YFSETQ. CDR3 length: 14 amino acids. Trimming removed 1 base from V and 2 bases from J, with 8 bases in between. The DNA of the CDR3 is TGCGCCAGCAGCTTGAGACAATTCACAGATACGCAGTATTTT. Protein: CASSLRQFTDTQYF.

This CDR3 is CASSDGQGIPGGYTF. The CDR3 nucleotides are TGTGCCAGCAGTGATGGACAGGGGATTCCAGGGGGCTACACCTTC. The gene calls are TRBV2 and TRBJ1-2; 9 nucleotides match TRBD1. V dropped 3 bases and J dropped 8; count of bases not matched to a gene: 10. CDR3 size: 15 residues. Per germline, CDR1 SNHLY and CDR2 FYNNEI.

The CDR3 loop is CASATGTGGSEAFF. CDR3 nucleotide sequence: TGCGCCAGCGCCACCGGGACAGGGGGGAGTGAAGCTTTCTTT. The genes are TRBV5-1 and TRBJ1-1; 11 nucleotides match TRBD1. Looked up from germline, CDR1 is SGHRS and CDR2 is YFSETQ. Trimming at V came to 7 bases and at J to 7 bases, leaving 9 bases not matched to a gene. The CDR3 is 14 amino acids.

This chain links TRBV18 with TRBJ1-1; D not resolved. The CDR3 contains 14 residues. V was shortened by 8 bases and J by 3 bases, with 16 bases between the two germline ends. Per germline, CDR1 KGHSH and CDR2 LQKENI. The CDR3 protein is CASTPRAKDTEAFF. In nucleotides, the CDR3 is TGTGCCAGCACCCCGAGGGCGAAAGACACTGAAGCTTTCTTT. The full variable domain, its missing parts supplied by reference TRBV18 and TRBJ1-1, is NAGVMQNPRHLVRRRGQEARLRCSPMKGHSHVYWYRQLPEEGLKFMVYLQKENIIDESGMPKERFSAEFPKEGPSILRIQQVVRGDSAAYFCASTPRAKDTEAFFGQGTRLTVV.

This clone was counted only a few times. The CDR3 DNA follows: TGCGCCAGCAGCTTGGCCGGGACAGGGGAAAGCGAGCAGTACTTC. It translates to CASSLAGTGESEQYF. The gene calls are TRBV5-1 and TRBJ2-7; 10 nucleotides align to TRBD1. The length of the CDR3 is 15 residues. Germline CDR1 and CDR2: SGHRS and YFSETQ. Unmatched junction bases numbered 6, after V lost 0 bases and J lost 6 bases.